The 3 T cell receptor beta chains listed next were all sequenced from one sample in a study of blood T cell repertoires in COVID-19. Using immunoSEQ multiplex PCR, the repertoire was profiled, and TCRdb retains in-frame clones only, with some absent. Found here are 150,000 to 200,000 clones, 80% to 85% of them singletons; the top ten hold about 2.6%. Sequenced material: peripheral blood. All receptors come from a human donor with acute or convalescent COVID-19. The donor label of this sample is uncertain.

V and J are TRBV10-1 and TRBJ2-1; 8 bases match TRBD2. J was trimmed by 6 bases and V by 3 bases; bases with no gene match: 4. CDR3 size: 14 residues. Germline loops: CDR1 WNHNN, CDR2 SYGVQD (reference sequence). This CDR3 reads CASSDGGTSNEQFF. CDR3 nucleotide sequence: TGCGCCAGCAGTGATGGTGGGACTAGCAATGAGCAGTTCTTC.

In this sample, this clone turned up once. This chain uses TRBV5-4 with TRBJ2-7; TRBD1 might be the D (6 bases). The germline V and J ends were trimmed by 0 bases and 3 bases, with 13 bases remaining between them. The CDR3 spans 15 residues. The germline V gene has CDR1 SGHNT and CDR2 YYREEE (reference sequence). CDR3 amino acids: CASSLGAGDHYEQYF. CDR3 sequence (DNA): TGTGCCAGCAGCTTGGGGGCAGGGGATCACTACGAGCAGTACTTC.

The CDR3: CASSTGGFFSGANVLTF. The CDR3 coding sequence is TGTGCCAGTAGTACGGGCGGGTTTTTCTCTGGGGCCAACGTCCTGACTTTC. This chain connects TRBV19 to TRBJ2-6; perhaps TRBD2 as D (5 bases). The germline CDR1 and CDR2 sequences are LNHDA and SQIVND (reference sequence). V lost 4 bases to trimming and J lost 0 bases, with 13 bases between them. The CDR3 runs 17 residues.